This passage covers 25 T cell receptor beta chains from one sample sequenced in a study of response to subunit inactivated influenza vaccine. From the RT-PCR reads, TCRdb called clonotypes with MiXCR, one entry per CDR3 protein. The table includes about 520,000 distinct CDR3 sequences, roughly 7.9% detected once. The source was PBMCs from blood, collected about 23 months after vaccination. The receptors here all came from a man between 45 and 75 years old who received an inactivated influenza vaccine.

V usage is TRBV5-6 and J usage is TRBJ1-5, with D maybe TRBD1 (6 bases). Germline CDR1 reads SGHDT; CDR2 reads YYEEEE. This CDR3 is built from 16 residues. V shed 0 bases and J shed 2 bases, with 12 bases lying between them. CDR3 region: CASSLATGMGNQPQHF. For the CDR3, the DNA is TGTGCCAGCAGCTTGGCAACAGGGATGGGCAATCAGCCCCAGCATTTT.

This clonotype has a handful of counts. This chain joins TRBV20-1 and TRBJ2-1; no reliable D call. This CDR3 region has 14 residues. V lost 0 bases to trimming and J lost 12 bases, with 18 bases between them. Germline V gene lookup returns CDR1 DFQATT and CDR2 SNEGSKA (reference sequence). The CDR3 region is CSARDLIAANWQFF. CDR3 in DNA: TGCAGTGCTAGAGATTTAATTGCGGCGAACTGGCAGTTCTTC.

This chain connects TRBV27 to TRBJ2-7, with 8 bases aligning to TRBD1. The V and J ends lost 6 bases and 3 bases, in that order; junction bases with no gene match: 7. Germline lookup yields CDR1 MNHEY and CDR2 SMNVEV (reference sequence). This CDR3 contains 14 residues. CDR3 nucleotide sequence: TGTGCCAGCAGACGCCGGGACAGGAGCTACGAGCAGTACTTC. This codes for CASRRRDRSYEQYF.

V is TRBV2 and J is TRBJ2-3; D is ambiguous. Trimming cost V 1 base and J 2 bases, with 7 bases left between them. Germline CDR1 and CDR2: SNHLY and FYNNEI. This CDR3 comprises 14 residues. The CDR3, as DNA: TGTGCCAGCAGTGAAGTTCTCTTCACAGATACGCAGTATTTT. Translation: CASSEVLFTDTQYF.

On this clonotype itself: This may arise from a read error, as a much more abundant clone is one base away. The chain couples TRBV24-1 to TRBJ2-4, with D maybe TRBD1 (6 bases). Germline loops: CDR1 KGHDR, CDR2 SFDVKD. This CDR3 has 14 residues. CDR3 in amino acids: CAASDSTTTGTQYF. Written as DNA, the CDR3 is TGTGCCGCCAGTGATTCCACAACAACAGGGACTCAGTACTTC.

CDR3 sequence (DNA): TGTGCCAGCTCCCGGTGGGACAGCTCCTACGAGCAGTACTTC. It translates to CASSRWDSSYEQYF. The chain links TRBV7-9 to TRBJ2-7; 7 positions agree with TRBD1. The trim removed 8 bases at V and 0 bases at J, leaving 7 bases unmatched. The germline V gene encodes CDR1 SEHNR and CDR2 FQNEAQ (reference sequence). The CDR3 consists of 14 residues.

This clonotype was counted a few times. The chain joins TRBV6-1 to TRBJ1-3, with D possibly TRBD1 on 6 matching bases. The CDR3 sequence is 16 residues long. Trimming shortened V by 3 bases and J by 0 bases, and 12 bases separated the two germline ends. The V gene's germline CDR1 is MNHNS and CDR2 SASEGT. The CDR3 loop reads CASSDGGRRSGNTIYF. DNA of the CDR3: TGTGCCAGCAGTGATGGGGGCCGACGCTCTGGAAACACCATATATTTT.

This clonotype was observed many times. The chain couples TRBV20-1 to TRBJ1-2; 7 bases are a match to TRBD1. CDR1 and CDR2 (germline): DFQATT, SNEGSKA (reference sequence). This CDR3 spans 17 amino acids. The J segment lost 0 bases and the V segment lost 3 bases, leaving 13 bases of the junction unmatched. In DNA, the CDR3 is TGCAGTGCTAGTCCAGACAGGGAACCCTTAGCTAACTATGGCTACACCTTC. Translating gives CSASPDREPLANYGYTF.

The chain employs TRBV12-3 or TRBV12-4 and TRBJ1-2; D is unresolved. Trimming cost V 6 bases and J 7 bases, with 12 bases left between them. There are 12 residues in the CDR3. The CDR3 DNA follows: TGTGCCAGCAGCCCCGTTGCCGGTGGCTACACCTTC. Its protein is CASSPVAGGYTF.

The chain recombines TRBV10-2 with TRBJ2-1, with 8 bases fitting TRBD1. With 3 bases clipped from V and 4 bases from J, the junction kept 8 bases outside the gene matches. The CDR3 sequence is 16 residues long. Germline CDR1 reads WSHSY; CDR2 reads SAAADI. The CDR3 DNA reads TGCGCCAGCAGTGATGGGGACAGGCTGAGTTACAATGAGCAGTTCTTC. Translation gives CASSDGDRLSYNEQFF.

In its sample, this clonotype was seen many times. The chain recombines TRBV4-1 with TRBJ2-1; possibly TRBD2 for D (5 bases). CDR1 and CDR2 from the germline V gene are MGHRA and YSYEKL. The CDR3 contains 14 residues. V gave up 5 bases and J gave up 4 bases, with 12 bases separating them. The CDR3 DNA sequence: TGCGCCAGCAGCTTCCAGGAGGCATACAATGAGCAGTTCTTC. Amino acid sequence: CASSFQEAYNEQFF.

The chain carries TRBV20-1 and TRBJ1-4; tentatively, D is TRBD1 (6 bases). In germline, CDR1 is DFQATT, CDR2 SNEGSKA (reference sequence). CDR3 length equals 15 residues. V was cut by 0 bases and J by 8 bases, with 16 bases left in between. The CDR3: CSARDGQGIREKLFF. CDR3 bases: TGCAGTGCTAGAGATGGGCAGGGGATTCGAGAAAAACTGTTTTTT.

This clonotype was recorded only once. V is TRBV18 and J is TRBJ1-6, with 7 nucleotides matching TRBD1. The V segment lost 2 bases and the J segment 5 bases; nucleotides outside the gene matches: 3. The V gene's germline CDR1 is KGHSH and CDR2 LQKENI. The CDR3 has 15 amino acids. CDR3 amino acids: CASSPGTADNSPLHF. CDR3 nucleotide sequence: TGTGCCAGCTCACCAGGGACAGCTGATAATTCACCCCTCCACTTT.

This clonotype was recorded many times. The genes are TRBV15 and TRBJ1-5; D gene uncertain. There are 15 residues in the CDR3. The germline gives CDR1 LNHNV, CDR2 YYDKDF (reference sequence). V was clipped by 3 bases and J by 0 bases, with 9 bases between them. DNA for the CDR3: TGTGCCACCAGCAGGTCCCCCAGTAGCAATCAGCCCCAGCATTTT. Translation: CATSRSPSSNQPQHF.

This clonotype showed up just a few times. The chain employs TRBV6-1 and TRBJ2-7, with D unresolved. The ends were cut back, 6 bases at V and 2 bases at J, with 20 bases in the middle. From germline, CDR1 is MNHNS and CDR2 SASEGT. The CDR3 is 16 residues long. The CDR3 DNA follows: TGTGCCAGCAGGCCCCGGGCGGAGATACCAACCTACGAGCAGTACTTC. Its translation is CASRPRAEIPTYEQYF.

This chain joins TRBV20-1 and TRBJ2-1; 10 nucleotides match TRBD2. The CDR3 spans 14 residues. Germline V gives CDR1 DFQATT, CDR2 SNEGSKA (reference sequence). J gave up 7 bases and V 1 base, and 4 bases lay outside the gene matches. The CDR3 is CSARASGRLNEQFF. CDR3 coding DNA: TGCAGTGCTAGAGCTAGCGGGAGATTAAATGAGCAGTTCTTC.

For this clonotype: Lacking the conserved final phenylalanine or tryptophan, this CDR3 likely reflects a read error. This chain links TRBV2 with TRBJ2-5; D is possibly TRBD1 or TRBD2 (5 bases each). Trimming left V 7 bases short and J 2 bases short, with 17 bases between. Germline assignment: CDR1 SNHLY and CDR2 FYNNEI. CDR3 length: 15 amino acids. As DNA, the CDR3 is TGTGCCAGCAACATGCCGGGGACGGCACAAGAGACCCAGTACTCC. Its translation: CASNMPGTAQETQYS.

The chain is built from TRBV7-9 and TRBJ2-2; a possible D gene is TRBD1 (5 bases). This CDR3 has 16 amino acids. V lost 5 bases, J lost 8 bases, and 21 bases lay in between. In germline, CDR1 is SEHNR, CDR2 FQNEAQ (reference sequence). CDR3 amino acids: CASSPPGASNPGELFF. For the CDR3, the DNA is TGTGCCAGCAGCCCCCCTGGGGCCTCCAATCCTGGGGAGCTGTTTTTT.

V and J are TRBV7-2 and TRBJ1-6; D remains ambiguous. Germline assignment: CDR1 SGHTA and CDR2 FQGNSA. The CDR3 extends over 15 amino acids. V lost 2 bases, J lost 8 bases, and 13 bases lay in between. CDR3 nucleotide sequence: TGTGCCAGCAGCTTATCCCTCAGGCGGGATTCACCCCTCCACTTT. Amino acid sequence: CASSLSLRRDSPLHF.

There are a few counts of this clonotype. This chain uses TRBV15 with TRBJ2-2; weak D call: TRBD2 (5 bases). The CDR3 covers 14 residues. Trimming pared 2 bases from V and 4 bases from J, leaving 8 bases between. Germline V CDR1 and CDR2: LNHNV, YYDKDF (reference sequence). CDR3 in amino acids: CATSRISGTGELFF. The CDR3, as DNA: TGTGCCACCAGCAGAATAAGCGGCACCGGGGAGCTGTTTTTT.

This clonotype was seen many times. CDR3 bases: TGCAGCGTTGAAGGGGACTATTACACAGATACGCAGTATTTT. Protein: CSVEGDYYTDTQYF. This chain links TRBV29-1 with TRBJ2-3; 7 positions match TRBD2. This CDR3 region has 14 residues. Per the germline V gene, CDR1 is SQVTM and CDR2 is ANQGSEA. V lost 1 base to trimming and J lost 2 bases; unmatched junction nucleotides: 3.

The gene calls are TRBV29-1 and TRBJ2-3; TRBD1 matches at 10 bases. V shed 7 bases and J 4 bases; nucleotides not matched to a gene: 17. The CDR3 spans 17 residues. In germline, CDR1 is SQVTM, CDR2 ANQGSEA. The CDR3 nucleotides read TGCAGCGGACTTTCGGGACAGGGGATTCGGGATTCAGATACGCAGTATTTT. Protein product: CSGLSGQGIRDSDTQYF.

As regards this clonotype: Lacking the conserved final phenylalanine or tryptophan, this CDR3 likely reflects a read error. Because the CDR3's place on the DNA is in doubt, the DNA is left out and the CDR3 is given as listed by TCRdb. The chain combines TRBV6-5 with TRBJ2-1. The CDR3 extends over 12 residues, inclusive of both ends. The germline V gene encodes CDR1 MNHEY and CDR2 SVGAGI. The CDR3 is CASSYSMGIVFL.

The chain couples TRBV5-1 to TRBJ2-3, with D possibly TRBD2 on 5 matching bases. From germline, CDR1 is SGHRS and CDR2 YFSETQ. Trimming removed 4 bases from V and 0 bases from J, with 9 bases in between. The CDR3 consists of 14 residues. The CDR3 bases are TGCGCCAGCAGCGACTGGACTAGCACAGATACGCAGTATTTT. It specifies CASSDWTSTDTQYF.

Many counts were recorded for this clonotype. The V gene is TRBV12-3 or TRBV12-4, the J gene TRBJ2-3; D remains ambiguous. This CDR3 has 12 amino acids. V gave up 6 bases and J gave up 4 bases, with 8 bases separating them. The CDR3 region is CASSVGSDTQYF. The CDR3 DNA follows: TGTGCCAGCAGCGTCGGTTCAGATACGCAGTATTTT.